This T cell receptor (beta chain) appears in the sequencing data of a study of siplizumab effects on memory and regulatory T cells. Some 92,000 TCR templates were assayed per sample. Method: immunoSEQ multiplex PCR; TCRdb's copy keeps in-frame clones and lacks some. This table has some 96,000 clones, less than 95% appearing once. Looked up from germline, CDR1 is SGHNT and CDR2 is YYREEE (reference sequence). This CDR3 spans 14 amino acids. The V end lost 1 base, the J end lost 0 bases, and 5 bases lay between the germline ends. The TCR comes from a human donor in good health. Sequenced sample: non-Treg CD4+ T cells sorted from blood. The V call is TRBV5-4, the J call TRBJ2-1, with D unclear. The CDR3: CASSLRASYNEQFF. The CDR3, as DNA: TGTGCCAGCAGCTTGAGGGCCTCCTACAATGAGCAGTTCTTC. The whole variable domain, filled in from reference TRBV5-4 and TRBJ2-1, reads ETGVTQSPTHLIKTRGQQVTLRCSSQSGHNTVSWYQQALGQGPQFIFQYYREEENGRGNFPPRFSGLQFPNYSSELNVNALELDDSALYLCASSLRASYNEQFFGPGTRLTVL.